This T cell receptor (beta chain) was identified during a study of CD4+ T cells in melanoma. Study-wide findings and caveats: A reported correlation linked neoantigen-specific CD4+ T cells to CD8+, macrophage and B cell function. Reportedly, melanoma neoantigen-specific CD4+ T cells showed varied differentiation states.

Only in-frame clones appear in the TCRdb table, and some are missing; sequencing was by immunoSEQ multiplex PCR. The table lists around 55,000 clones, over 60% of them singletons. This CDR3 comprises 12 residues. The V gene's germline CDR1 is SGHNT and CDR2 YYREEE (reference sequence). With 4 bases removed from V and 10 bases from J, the gap between germline ends came to 12 bases. As to this clone: Its matching antigen is unknown.

The V gene is TRBV5-4, the J gene TRBJ2-1; D is possibly TRBD2 (7 bases). The specimen sequenced was tumor tissue. This receptor was obtained from a human donor with melanoma. This CDR3 reads CASSAGGGEQFF. CDR3 in DNA: TGTGCCAGCAGCGCGGGCGGGGGCGAGCAGTTCTTC. The entire variable domain, with the rest obtained from reference TRBV5-4 and TRBJ2-1, is as follows: ETGVTQSPTHLIKTRGQQVTLRCSSQSGHNTVSWYQQALGQGPQFIFQYYREEENGRGNFPPRFSGLQFPNYSSELNVNALELDDSALYLCASSAGGGEQFFGPGTRLTVL.